Listed below are T cell receptor beta chains from one sample, sequenced in a study of T-cell memory formation after mild COVID-19. TCRdb used MiXCR to reprocess the 5' RACE reads, holding one entry per CDR3 protein. The sample has about 270,000 distinct CDR3 sequences, about a sixth seen once. The sample comprised PBMCs or a T cell subset sorted from them (not recorded which). The source of these receptors is a man aged 18-30 years who had mild COVID-19 (a few samples of this study predate the infection). Cell type and time point are not known. CDR3s include the opening cysteine and the closing phenylalanine or tryptophan. The order of the fields is J gene, V gene, D gene, clone size, CDR3 DNA, CDR3 protein. A D gene is named only where the DNA matches it firmly. Clone size is not always given. Where it is, it says once, few, many or a class for expanded clones.

TRBJ2-3	TRBV5-1	-	-	TGCGCCAGCAGCTTGGCGGGTCACGATACGCAGTATTTT	CASSLAGHDTQYF
TRBJ1-1	TRBV6-2/TRBV6-3	-	few	TGTGCCAGCATACCGACACTAGGTTTCGACACTGAAGCTTTCTTT	CASIPTLGFDTEAFF
TRBJ2-5	TRBV5-1	-	-	TGCGCCAGCAGCCTCGTCTCACCATCAGAGACCCAGTACTTC	CASSLVSPSETQYF
TRBJ1-1	TRBV6-5	-	few	TGTGCCAGCAGACTTACAGGGATTCCTGAAGCTTTCTTT	CASRLTGIPEAFF
TRBJ1-2	TRBV4-1	TRBD1	-	TGCGCCAGCAGCCAAGAATCGTACGGGACAGGCGGTGGCTACACCTTC	CASSQESYGTGGGYTF
TRBJ2-1	TRBV6-2/TRBV6-3	TRBD2	-	TGTGCCAGTCAAGGGACTACAACCTACAATGAGCAGTTCTTC	CASQGTTTYNEQFF
TRBJ2-7	TRBV4-3	TRBD2	few	TGCGCCAGCAGCCAAGTAGCTAGCGGTTACTCCTACGAGCAGTACTTC	CASSQVASGYSYEQYF
TRBJ2-5	TRBV7-8	-	few	TGTGCCAGCAGCTGGTCGACGGTACAAGAGACCCAGTACTTC	CASSWSTVQETQYF
TRBJ1-5	TRBV6-6	TRBD1	-	TGTGCCAGCAGTTTCCAGGGGGTAGGGAGTCAGCCCCAGCATTTT	CASSFQGVGSQPQHF
TRBJ2-3	TRBV20-1	-	few	TGCAGTGCTAGAGATACCGGGGGCGTGTTCACAGATACGCAGTATTTT	CSARDTGGVFTDTQYF
TRBJ2-3	TRBV7-8	-	-	TGTGCCAGCAGCTCAGGGTGGACAGATACGCAGTATTTT	CASSSGWTDTQYF
TRBJ1-3	TRBV3-1	-	many	TGTGCCAGCAGCCACCACGGGGGCATTGGAAACACCATATATTTT	CASSHHGGIGNTIYF
TRBJ2-7	TRBV29-1	TRBD2	-	TGCAGCGTGGAGGTCCCGGGGACTAAATACGAGCAGTACTTC	CSVEVPGTKYEQYF
TRBJ2-2	TRBV4-3	TRBD2	few	TGCGCCAGCAGCCAAGTGTTAGCGGGGACCGGGGAGCTGTTTTTT	CASSQVLAGTGELFF
TRBJ1-2	TRBV9	-	once	TGTGCCAGCGCGCGTGGACGGACCTATGGCTACACCTTC	CASARGRTYGYTF
TRBJ2-2	TRBV6-2/TRBV6-3	-	-	TGTGCCAGCAGTTTATCGGGACCGCAGAACACCGGGGAGCTGTTTTTT	CASSLSGPQNTGELFF
TRBJ1-2	TRBV15	TRBD1	-	TGTGCCACCAGCTTTTCACAGGGGGGGAACTATGGCTACACCTTC	CATSFSQGGNYGYTF
TRBJ1-2	TRBV10-3	-	few	TGTGCCAGCTTACAGGGAGCTAACTATGGCTACACCTTC	CASLQGANYGYTF
TRBJ1-2	TRBV7-2	-	-	TGTGCCAGCAGCTCGACGCCTAACTATGGCTACACCTTC	CASSSTPNYGYTF
TRBJ1-4	TRBV20-1	-	few	TGCAGTGCCACCGGACAGCCTAATGAAAAACTGTTTTTT	CSATGQPNEKLFF
TRBJ2-2	TRBV7-2	-	-	TGTGCCAGCTCAATTTGGACAGCGATGAACACCGGGGAGCTGTTTTTT	CASSIWTAMNTGELFF
TRBJ1-1	TRBV15	-	-	TGTGCCACCAGCAGAGTACTGGGACCGGGTGAAGCTTTCTTT	CATSRVLGPGEAFF
TRBJ1-4	TRBV9	-	few	TGTGCCAGCAGCGTAACGACAGTAGGGGAAAAACTGTTTTTT	CASSVTTVGEKLFF
TRBJ2-3	TRBV6-2/TRBV6-3	-	-	TGTGCCAGCAGCCCCGATAATACGCAGTATTTT	CASSPDNTQYF
TRBJ2-7	TRBV5-6	TRBD1	many	TGTGCCAGCAGCTCAGGGGGCTTTCTACTCGAGCAGTACTTC	CASSSGGFLLEQYF